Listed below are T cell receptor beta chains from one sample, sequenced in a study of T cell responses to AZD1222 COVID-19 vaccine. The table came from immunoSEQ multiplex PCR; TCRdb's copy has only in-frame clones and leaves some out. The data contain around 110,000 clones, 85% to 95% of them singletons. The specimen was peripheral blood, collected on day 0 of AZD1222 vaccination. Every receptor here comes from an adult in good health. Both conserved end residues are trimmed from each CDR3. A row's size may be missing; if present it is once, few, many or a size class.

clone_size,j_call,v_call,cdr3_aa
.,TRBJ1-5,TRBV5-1,ASSLDFGNNQPQH
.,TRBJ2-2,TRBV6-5,ASSRMDDAGELF
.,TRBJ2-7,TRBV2,ASRWGTDGEQY
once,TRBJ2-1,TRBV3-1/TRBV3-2,ASSQDSSTSGSSYNEQF
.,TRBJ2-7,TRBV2,ASANYEQY
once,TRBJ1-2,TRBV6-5,ASSTGTGVYGYT
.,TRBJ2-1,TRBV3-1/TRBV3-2,ASSQTIVRGPNEQF
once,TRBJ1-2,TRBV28,ASSPLAGTANYGYT
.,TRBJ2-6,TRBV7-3,ASSSGPSGANVLT
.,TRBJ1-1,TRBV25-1,ASSGLGQKQAF
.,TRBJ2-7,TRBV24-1,ATSEGSRNEQY
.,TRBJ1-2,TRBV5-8,ASSLTSYGYT
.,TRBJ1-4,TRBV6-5,ASSYSRGPGEKLF
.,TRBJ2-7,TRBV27,ASSQPLAYEQY
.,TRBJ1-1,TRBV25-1,ASSEWGTANTEAF
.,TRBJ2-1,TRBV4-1,ASSQGPVPLYNEQF
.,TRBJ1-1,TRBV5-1,ASSSRDSLEAF
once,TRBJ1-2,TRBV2,ASSHPGGLGNYGYT
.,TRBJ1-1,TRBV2,ASRRTEAF
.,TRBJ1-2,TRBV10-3,AIRARTGEYGYT
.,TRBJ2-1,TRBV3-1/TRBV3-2,ASSRQGEGNEQF
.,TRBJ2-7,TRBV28,ASRRGYYEQY
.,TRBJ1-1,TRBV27,ASSPPRYRGTEAF
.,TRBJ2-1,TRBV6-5,ASSSQWNEQF
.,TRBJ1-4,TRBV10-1,ASSEGALATNEKLF
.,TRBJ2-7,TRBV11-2,ASSHAGTGRYEQY
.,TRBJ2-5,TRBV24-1,ATSEGQSMKTQY
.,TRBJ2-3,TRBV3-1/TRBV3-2,ASSPLSGRVTDTQY
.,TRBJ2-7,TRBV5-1,ASSLAGSYEQY
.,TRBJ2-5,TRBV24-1,ATSDLLPDGTETQY
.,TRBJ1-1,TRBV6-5,ASMLSTTEAF
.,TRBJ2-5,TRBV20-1,SAERETQY
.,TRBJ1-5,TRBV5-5,ASSFYDSNQPQH
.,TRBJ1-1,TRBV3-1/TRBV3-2,ASSHTDRNTEAF
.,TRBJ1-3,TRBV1,TSSLWDSGNTIY
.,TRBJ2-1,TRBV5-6,ASSMTGGFGEQF
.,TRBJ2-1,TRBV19,ASSISLGDEQF
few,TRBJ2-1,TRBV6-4,ASSESSGSVDEQF
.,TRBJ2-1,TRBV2,ASSEAPGQGSSEQF
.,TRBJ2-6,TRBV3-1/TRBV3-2,ASSQDNSGANVLT
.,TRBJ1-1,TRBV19,ASSSGGNREAF
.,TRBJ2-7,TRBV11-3,ASSLAQRDYEQY
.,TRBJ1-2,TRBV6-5,ASSPGGSNYGYT
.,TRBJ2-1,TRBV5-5,ASSPVVQTPGLEQF
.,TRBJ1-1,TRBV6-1,ASSRDRGHNTEAF
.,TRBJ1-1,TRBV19,ASSIWESEAF
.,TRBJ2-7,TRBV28,ASRSLKLAGLYEQY
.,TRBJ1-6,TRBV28,AARGESPLH
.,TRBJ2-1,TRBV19,ASSIGWSGPSYNEQF
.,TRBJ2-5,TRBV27,ASSLMEQETQY
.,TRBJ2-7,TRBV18,ASSPSREGSYEQY
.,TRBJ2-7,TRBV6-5,ASTPAGVSYEQY
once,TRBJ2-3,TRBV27,ASSMSTDTQY
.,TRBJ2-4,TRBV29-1,SVVSAPAKNIQY
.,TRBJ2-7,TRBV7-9,ASSPPIAEAREQY
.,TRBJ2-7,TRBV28,ASSLSSPPGNPLYEQY
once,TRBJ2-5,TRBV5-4,ASTSLAGGLKTQY
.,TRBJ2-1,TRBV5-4,ASSLGRDTYNEQF
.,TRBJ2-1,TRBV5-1,ASSRTGQGALEQF
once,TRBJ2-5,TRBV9,ASSPFTGTQY